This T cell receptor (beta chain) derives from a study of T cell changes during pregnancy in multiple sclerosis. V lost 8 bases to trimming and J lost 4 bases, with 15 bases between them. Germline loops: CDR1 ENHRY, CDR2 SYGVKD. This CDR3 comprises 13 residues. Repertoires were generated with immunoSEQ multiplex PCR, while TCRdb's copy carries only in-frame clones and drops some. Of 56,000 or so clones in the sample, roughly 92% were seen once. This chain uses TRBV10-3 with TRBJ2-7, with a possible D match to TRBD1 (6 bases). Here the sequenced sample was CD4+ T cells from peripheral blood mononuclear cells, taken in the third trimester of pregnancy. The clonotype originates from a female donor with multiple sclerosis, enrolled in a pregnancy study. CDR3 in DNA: TGTGCCATCGACCAGGGGTATGGATACGAGCAGTACTTC. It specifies CAIDQGYGYEQYF.